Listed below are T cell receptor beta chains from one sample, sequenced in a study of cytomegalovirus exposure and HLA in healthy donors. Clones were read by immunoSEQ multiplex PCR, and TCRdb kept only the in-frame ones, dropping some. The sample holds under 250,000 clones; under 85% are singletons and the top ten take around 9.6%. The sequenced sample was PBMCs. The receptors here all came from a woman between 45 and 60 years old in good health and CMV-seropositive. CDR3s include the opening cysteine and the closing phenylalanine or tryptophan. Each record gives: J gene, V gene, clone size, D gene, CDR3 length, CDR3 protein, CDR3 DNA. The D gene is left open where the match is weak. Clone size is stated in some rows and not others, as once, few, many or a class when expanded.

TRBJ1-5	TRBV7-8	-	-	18	CARLRGGEKRSEDQPQHF	TGTGCCAGGCTAAGGGGGGGGGAAAAGAGGAGCGAAGATCAGCCCCAGCATTTT
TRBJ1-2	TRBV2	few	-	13	CASSEEGRYGYTF	TGTGCCAGCAGTGAAGAGGGGCGGTATGGCTACACCTTC
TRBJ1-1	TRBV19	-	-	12	CASKSGNTEAFF	TGTGCCAGTAAATCGGGTAACACTGAAGCTTTCTTT
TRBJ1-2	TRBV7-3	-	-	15	CASSLRQKNNYGYTF	TGTGCCAGCAGCTTACGACAGAAAAATAACTATGGCTACACCTTC
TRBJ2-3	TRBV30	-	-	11	CAWSTGDTQYF	TGTGCCTGGAGTACGGGGGATACGCAGTATTTT
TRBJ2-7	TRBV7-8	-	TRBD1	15	CASSSRTGDSYEQYF	TGTGCCAGCAGCTCCCGGACAGGGGACTCCTACGAGCAGTACTTC
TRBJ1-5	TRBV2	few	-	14	CASRGGISNQPQHF	TGTGCCAGCAGGGGCGGGATTAGCAATCAGCCCCAGCATTTT
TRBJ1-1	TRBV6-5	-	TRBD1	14	CASSNRQGRTEAFF	TGTGCCAGCAGTAACCGACAGGGTAGGACTGAAGCTTTCTTT
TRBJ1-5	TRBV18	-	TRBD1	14	CASSLGDRNQPQHF	TGTGCCAGCTCCTTAGGGGACAGAAACCAGCCCCAGCATTTT
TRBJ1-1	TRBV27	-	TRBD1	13	CASTPFGTGEAFF	TGTGCCAGCACCCCCTTCGGGACAGGGGAAGCTTTCTTT
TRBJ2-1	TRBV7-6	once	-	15	CASSLDSPQYNEQFF	TGTGCCAGCAGCTTAGATTCCCCCCAGTACAATGAGCAGTTCTTC
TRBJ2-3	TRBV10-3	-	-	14	CAISDAGHTDTQYF	TGTGCCATCAGTGATGCGGGCCACACAGATACGCAGTATTTT
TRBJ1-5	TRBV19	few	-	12	CASSSGSQPQHF	TGTGCCAGTAGCAGTGGGAGTCAGCCCCAGCATTTT
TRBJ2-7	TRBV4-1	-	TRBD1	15	CASSQALQGALAQYF	TGCGCCAGCAGCCAAGCCTTACAGGGGGCTCTAGCGCAGTACTTC
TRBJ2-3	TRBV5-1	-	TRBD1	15	CASGTGQGGTDTQYF	TGCGCCAGCGGAACCGGACAGGGGGGCACAGATACGCAGTATTTT
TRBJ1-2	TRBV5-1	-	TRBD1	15	CASSERAGGPYGYTF	TGCGCCAGCAGCGAGAGGGCAGGGGGCCCTTATGGCTACACCTTC
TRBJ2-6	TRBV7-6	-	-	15	CASSFRSSGANVLTF	TGTGCCAGCAGCTTTCGGAGCTCTGGGGCCAACGTCCTGACTTTC
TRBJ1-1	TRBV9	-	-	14	CASSTGHVNTEAFF	TGTGCCAGCAGCACTGGACACGTGAACACTGAAGCTTTCTTT
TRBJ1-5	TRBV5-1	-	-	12	CASSLRGQPQHF	TGCGCCAGCAGCTTGAGGGGCCAGCCCCAGCATTTT
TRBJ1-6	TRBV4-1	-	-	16	CASSQDSVQGMSPLHF	TGCGCCAGCAGCCAAGATAGTGTCCAGGGTATGTCACCCCTCCACTTT
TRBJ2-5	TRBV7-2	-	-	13	CASSLQRIETQYF	TGTGCCAGCAGCTTACAGCGGATAGAGACCCAGTACTTC
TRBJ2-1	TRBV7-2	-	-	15	CASSLGRLLGSEQFF	TGTGCCAGCAGCTTAGGACGACTACTCGGTTCTGAGCAGTTCTTC
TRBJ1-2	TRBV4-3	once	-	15	CASSQDDSHIYGYTF	TGCGCCAGCAGCCAAGATGACAGTCACATCTATGGCTACACCTTC
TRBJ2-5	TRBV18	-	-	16	CASSPLQGRDWETQYF	TGTGCCAGCTCACCCCTACAGGGCAGGGATTGGGAGACCCAGTACTTC
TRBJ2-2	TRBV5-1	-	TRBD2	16	CASSPLAGVNTGELFF	TGCGCCAGCAGCCCGCTAGCGGGGGTCAACACCGGGGAGCTGTTTTTT
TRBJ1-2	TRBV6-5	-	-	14	CASGGTRRGYGYTF	TGTGCCAGCGGGGGGACCCGGAGAGGCTATGGCTACACCTTC
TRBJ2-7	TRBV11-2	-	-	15	CASSRTGLPPFEQYF	TGTGCCAGCAGCCGGACGGGACTTCCTCCGTTCGAGCAGTACTTC
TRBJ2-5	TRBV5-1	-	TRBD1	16	CASSLGQLTKKETQYF	TGCGCCAGCAGCCTGGGACAGCTTACAAAGAAGGAGACCCAGTACTTC
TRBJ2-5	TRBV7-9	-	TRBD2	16	CASSLGRLADQETQYF	TGTGCCAGCAGCTTAGGGAGACTAGCGGACCAAGAGACCCAGTACTTC
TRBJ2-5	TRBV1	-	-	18	CTSSPGTSGGATSQTQYF	TGCACCAGCAGCCCCGGGACTAGCGGGGGGGCCACGTCGCAGACCCAGTACTTC
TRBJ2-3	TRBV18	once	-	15	CASSPIQGPRDTQYF	TGTGCCAGCTCACCAATCCAGGGGCCTAGAGATACGCAGTATTTT
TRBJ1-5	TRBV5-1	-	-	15	CASSLGWGLNQPQHF	TGCGCCAGCAGCTTGGGGTGGGGGCTGAATCAGCCCCAGCATTTT
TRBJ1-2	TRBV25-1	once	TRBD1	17	CASSPGGTGGYNYGYTF	TGTGCCAGCAGCCCTGGGGGGACAGGGGGTTATAACTATGGCTACACCTTC
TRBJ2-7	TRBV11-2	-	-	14	CASSLQGPVSEQYF	TGTGCCAGCAGCTTACAGGGTCCGGTTAGCGAGCAGTACTTC
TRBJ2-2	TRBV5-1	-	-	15	CASSSRTGYTGELFF	TGCGCCAGCAGCTCCCGTACAGGGTACACCGGGGAGCTGTTTTTT
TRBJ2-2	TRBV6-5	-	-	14	CASRQQGYTGELFF	TGTGCCAGCAGGCAACAGGGATACACCGGGGAGCTGTTTTTT
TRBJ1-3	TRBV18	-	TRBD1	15	CASSPTSDRDYTIYF	TGTGCCAGCTCACCTACCTCGGACAGGGACTACACCATATATTTT
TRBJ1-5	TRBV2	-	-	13	CASSEGLRQPQHF	TGTGCCAGCAGTGAAGGGTTGCGTCAGCCCCAGCATTTT
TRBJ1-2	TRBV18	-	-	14	CASSPGGRESGYTF	TGTGCCAGCTCACCCGGAGGGAGGGAGAGTGGCTACACCTTC
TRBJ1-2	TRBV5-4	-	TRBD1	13	CASTQGVGDGYTF	TGTGCCAGCACCCAGGGGGTAGGGGATGGCTACACCTTC
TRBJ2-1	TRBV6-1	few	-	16	CASSEHLTRGTNEQFF	TGTGCCAGCAGTGAACACCTTACTAGGGGGACCAATGAGCAGTTCTTC
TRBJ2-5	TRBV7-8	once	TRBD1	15	CASSLWTGRQETQYF	TGTGCCAGCAGCCTGTGGACAGGGAGACAAGAGACCCAGTACTTC
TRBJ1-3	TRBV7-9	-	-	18	CASSLATDLWNSGNTIYF	TGTGCCAGCAGCCTCGCCACCGACTTATGGAACTCTGGAAACACCATATATTTT
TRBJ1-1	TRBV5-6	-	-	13	CASNLGQRAEAFF	TGTGCCAGCAATTTGGGCCAACGAGCTGAAGCTTTCTTT
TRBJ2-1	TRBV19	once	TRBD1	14	CASQNRGAYNEQFF	TGTGCCAGCCAGAACAGGGGGGCCTACAATGAGCAGTTCTTC